The clone carrying this T cell receptor (beta chain) was seen a single time. The CDR3 totals 18 residues. V dropped 5 bases and J dropped 2 bases, with 24 bases sitting between them. From germline, CDR1 is SGHTA and CDR2 FQGNSA. This sample was included in a study of blood T cell repertoires in COVID-19. Across the whole study: Acute-phase and convalescent COVID-19 samples originated in the United States, Italy and Spain. Sources were T cells, B-cell-depleted T cells, or PBMCs; the material itself was cDNA or gDNA.

Using immunoSEQ multiplex PCR, the repertoire was profiled, and TCRdb retains in-frame clones only, with some absent. This sample yields some 320,000 clones, of which around nine tenths are seen a single time; 11% belongs to the top ten. Seattle's cohort entered during active infection and was followed longitudinally. Sequencing input: peripheral blood. The V call is TRBV7-2, the J call TRBJ1-2, with D hard to call. The receptor's source is a young woman with COVID-19, enrolled during active disease. The CDR3 sequence is CASSPPSLLETLNYGYTF. CDR3 DNA: TGTGCCAGCAGCCCGCCGAGCCTTTTAGAGACTTTAAACTATGGCTACACCTTC.